Included here is one T cell receptor beta chain sequence, with context. The data were obtained in a study of blood T cell repertoires in COVID-19. Across the study: Material from acute and convalescent COVID-19 was sourced from the United States, Italy and Spain. From T cells, B-cell-depleted T cells, or PBMCs came the material, which was cDNA or gDNA.

The V gene's germline CDR1 is MNHEY and CDR2 SVGAGI. The CDR3 runs to 14 residues. V was clipped by 6 bases and J by 6 bases; unmatched bases: 7. Original data processing: The assay estimated nucleated cells by amplifying reference gene primers. Data came from immunoSEQ multiplex PCR; TCRdb stores just in-frame clones and leaves some out. V, J and clone size are taken as reported in that table, and D and trimming were inferred from the DNA itself. The table has roughly 140,000 clones, 84% seen once. The chain joins TRBV6-5 to TRBJ1-5, with 8 bases lining up with TRBD1. Material for sequencing was peripheral blood. This TCR was recovered from a man in his 60s with active or convalescent COVID-19. The CDR3, as DNA: TGTGCCAGCAGATCACCGACAGGGGCTCAGCCCCAGCATTTT. Translated: CASRSPTGAQPQHF.